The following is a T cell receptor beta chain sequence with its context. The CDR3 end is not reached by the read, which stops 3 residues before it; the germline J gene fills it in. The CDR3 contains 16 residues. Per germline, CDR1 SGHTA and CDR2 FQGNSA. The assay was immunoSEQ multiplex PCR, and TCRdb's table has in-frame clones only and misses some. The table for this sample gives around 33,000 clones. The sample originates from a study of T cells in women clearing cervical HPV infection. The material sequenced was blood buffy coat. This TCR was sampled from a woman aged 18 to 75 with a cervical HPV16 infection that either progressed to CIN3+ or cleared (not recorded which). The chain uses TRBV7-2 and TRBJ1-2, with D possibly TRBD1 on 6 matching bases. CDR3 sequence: CASSLARGGAGDTYTF. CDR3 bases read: TGTGCCAGCAGCTTAGCACGCGGGGGGGCAGGAGATACC.